This section outlines one TCR beta chain sequence together with its context. Its specific antigen is unknown. No clone much larger than this one lies a single base away; base qualities are absent. The V and J ends are trimmed by 0 bases and 2 bases, leaving 14 bases between them. From a lookup of the germline V gene (reference sequence), CDR1 and CDR2 are DFQATT and SNEGSKA. Including cysteine and phenylalanine, the CDR3 has 16 amino acids. Here the CDR3 DNA is all that survives: 48 bases in frame from base 1. Peripheral blood CD8+ and CD4+ T cells from healthy donors, Susac syndrome patients and multiple sclerosis patients were profiled using high-throughput TCR beta sequencing. The multiple sclerosis controls were treatment-naive patients who had stable or active relapsing-remitting disease and met the revised McDonald criteria. Bulk CD8+ and CD4+ T cells were purified by magnetic negative isolation, while CD8+ TEMRA cells were enriched using FACS. Blood was collected in EDTA tubes and processed within 24 hours, with PBMCs isolated through density gradient centrifugation. PBMCs intended for TCR sequencing were frozen in liquid nitrogen and were later thawed in a 37 degrees C water bath. A purity of at least 90% was achieved for sorted or isolated CD4+, CD8+ and CD8+ TEMRA cells.

RNA was extracted using the RNeasy kit, and roughly 0.5 to 1 ug of the RNA was reverse transcribed with random hexamers. The immunoSEQ multiplex PCR assay, covering 54 Vbeta and 13 Jbeta segments, was used to amplify TCR beta CDR3 regions. PCR amplification bias was corrected using a synthetic template baseline for primer optimization and computational correction. The authors processed their data as follows. Only productive sequences were kept, with reads annotated to V, D and J genes according to IMGT and analyzed in immunoSEQ Analyzer. Clonality was calculated as one minus the Shannon entropy normalized by log2 of the number of productive unique sequences. For each patient and control, public and private clones were evaluated within the 100 most prevalent clones. Clones were defined as Susac-specific if absent from the healthy and MS cohorts, from 1052 published viral clones and from other ImmuneACCESS disease sequences. The public sequencing data were trimmed at Q25 with fastp and processed into clonotypes with MiXCR by TCRdb, which kept only in-frame beta chains. Every entry covers one CDR3 protein and lists the most common genes and DNA from its rows. Here the V and J calls rest on TCRdb's processing, not on the authors' analysis. This sample comprises tens of thousands of distinct CDR3 sequences, approximately 93% of them detected only once. The ten largest clones take up approximately 0.49% of the sample.

These data are taken from a study of CD8 T cells in Susac syndrome (dated by TCRdb to about 2019). Looking at the study overall: Whether CD8+ T cell activation and differentiation in Susac syndrome was antigen driven was tested using repertoire sequencing. The clonality of the CD8+ T cell repertoire was compared across more than 9 healthy donors, roughly 14 Susac syndrome patients and fewer than 16 multiple sclerosis patients. The paper's findings and limits, for the study overall: The number of individuals in the TCR sequencing and HLA analysis was acknowledged as relatively small.

Material: CD8+ T cells from PBMCs. The TCR comes from a human donor with multiple sclerosis. The receptor chain draws on TRBV20-1 and TRBJ1-5; no D gene is confidently identified. CDR3 sequence: CSAREYRAGGNQPQHF. The base sequence is TGCAGTGCTAGAGAGTACCGGGCCGGGGGCAATCAGCCCCAGCATTTT.